This T cell receptor beta chain came from a study of tumor-infiltrating lymphocytes in primary liver carcinoma. This CDR3 contains 16 residues. Per the germline V gene, CDR1 is PRHDT and CDR2 is FYEKMQ (reference sequence). V shed 5 bases and J shed 5 bases, with 21 bases lying between them. The researchers obtained blood RNA from unsorted whole blood and also extracted germline DNA. It was before surgery that about 3.8 milliliters of peripheral blood were collected. Priming with a constant-region primer yielded TCR beta cDNA from roughly 500 ng total RNA. ARM-PCR, slightly modified, supplied the TCR beta libraries through three nested multiplex PCR rounds. For approximately 10 cycles apiece, the opening two PCR rounds ran with TRBV1-TRBV30 forward primers and a C-beta reverse primer. TCRdb called the multiplex PCR reads again in MiXCR, with one record for every CDR3 protein. Here the sample spans approximately 320,000 distinct CDR3 sequences, 50% to 60% being singletons.

Study-wide points: Between tumor regions, pairs overlapped more than tumor-adjacent and tumor-blood pairs did.

This clonotype was detected only a few times. The antigen remains unidentified. This clonotype was sampled from a woman in her twenties or thirties with primary liver carcinoma and hepatitis B virus infection. The chain uses TRBV13 and TRBJ1-1, with a possible D match to TRBD1 (5 bases). Material for sequencing was peripheral blood. The CDR3 region is CASSPGGAFAGTEAFF. For the CDR3, the DNA is TGTGCCAGCAGCCCGGGAGGGGCCTTTGCGGGGACTGAAGCTTTCTTT. Full variable domain (rest looked up from reference TRBV13 and TRBJ1-1): AAGVIQSPRHLIKEKRETATLKCYPIPRHDTVYWYQQGPGQDPQFLISFYEKMQSDKGSIPDRFSAQQFSDYHSELNMSSLELGDSALYFCASSPGGAFAGTEAFFGQGTRLTVV.